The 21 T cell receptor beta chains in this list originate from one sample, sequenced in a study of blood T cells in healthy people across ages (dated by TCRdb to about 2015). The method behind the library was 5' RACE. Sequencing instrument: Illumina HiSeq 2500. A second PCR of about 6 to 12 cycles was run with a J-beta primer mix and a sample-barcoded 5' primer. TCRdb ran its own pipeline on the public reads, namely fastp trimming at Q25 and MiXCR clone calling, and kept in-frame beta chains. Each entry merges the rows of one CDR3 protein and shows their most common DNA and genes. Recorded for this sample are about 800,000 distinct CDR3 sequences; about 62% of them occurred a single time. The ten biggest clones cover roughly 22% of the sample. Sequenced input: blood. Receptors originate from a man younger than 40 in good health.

CDR3 in DNA: TGTGCCAGCAGTATTTTACGAGGACTAGCAAGGACAGATACGCAGTATTTT. Its protein product is CASSILRGLARTDTQYF. This chain uses TRBV27 with TRBJ2-3, with 8 bases identical to TRBD2. Germline V lookup: CDR1 MNHEY, CDR2 SMNVEV (reference sequence). V shed 5 bases and J 3 bases; nucleotides not matched to a gene: 13. The CDR3 has 17 amino acids.

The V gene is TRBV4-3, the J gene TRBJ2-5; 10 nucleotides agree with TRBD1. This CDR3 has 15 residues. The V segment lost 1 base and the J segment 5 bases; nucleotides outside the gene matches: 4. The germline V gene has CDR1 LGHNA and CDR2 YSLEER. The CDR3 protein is CASSQADRGTETQYF. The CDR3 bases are TGCGCCAGCAGCCAAGCGGACAGGGGGACGGAGACCCAGTACTTC.

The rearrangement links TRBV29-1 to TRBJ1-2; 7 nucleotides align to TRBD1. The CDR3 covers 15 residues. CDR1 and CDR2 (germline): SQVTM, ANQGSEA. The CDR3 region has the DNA TGCAGTTCGCGGCAGGGGGGATTAGGGGTAGATGGCTACACCTTC. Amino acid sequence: CSSRQGGLGVDGYTF.

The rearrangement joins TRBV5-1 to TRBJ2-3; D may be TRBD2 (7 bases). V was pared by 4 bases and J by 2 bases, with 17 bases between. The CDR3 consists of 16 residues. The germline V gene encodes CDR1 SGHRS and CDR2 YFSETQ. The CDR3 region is CASSAQGGHYTDTQYF. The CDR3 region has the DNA TGCGCCAGCAGCGCACAGGGAGGGCACTACACAGATACGCAGTATTTT.

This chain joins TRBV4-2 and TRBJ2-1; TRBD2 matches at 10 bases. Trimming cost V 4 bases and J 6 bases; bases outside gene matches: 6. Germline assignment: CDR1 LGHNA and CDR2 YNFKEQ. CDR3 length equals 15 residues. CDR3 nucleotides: TGTGCCAGCAGCCCAGGACTAGCGGTTTCCAATGAGCAGTTCTTC. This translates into CASSPGLAVSNEQFF.

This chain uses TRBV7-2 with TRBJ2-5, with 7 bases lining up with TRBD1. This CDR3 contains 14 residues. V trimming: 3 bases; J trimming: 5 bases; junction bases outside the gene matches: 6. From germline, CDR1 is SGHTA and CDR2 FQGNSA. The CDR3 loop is CASSLTGPRETQYF. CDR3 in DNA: TGTGCCAGCAGCTTGACAGGGCCCCGGGAGACCCAGTACTTC. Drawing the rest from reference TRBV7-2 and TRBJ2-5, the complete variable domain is GAGVSQSPSNKVTEKGKDVELRCDPISGHTALYWYRQSLGQGLEFLIYFQGNSAPDKSGLPSDRFSAERTGGSVSTLTIQRTQQEDSAVYLCASSLTGPRETQYFGPGTRLLVL.

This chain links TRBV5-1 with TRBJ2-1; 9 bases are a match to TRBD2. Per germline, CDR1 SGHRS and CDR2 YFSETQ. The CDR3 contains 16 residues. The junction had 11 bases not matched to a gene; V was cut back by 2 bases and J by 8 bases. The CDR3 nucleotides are TGCGCCAGCAGCTTAAGGCGGGGGGGCCCTGAGGATGAGCAGTTCTTC. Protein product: CASSLRRGGPEDEQFF.

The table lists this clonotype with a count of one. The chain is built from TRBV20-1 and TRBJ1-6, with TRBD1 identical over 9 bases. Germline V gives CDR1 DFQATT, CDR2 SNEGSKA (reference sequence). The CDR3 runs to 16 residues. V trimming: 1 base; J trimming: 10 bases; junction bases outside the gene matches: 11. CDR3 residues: CSARVETGTGNSPLHF. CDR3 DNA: TGCAGTGCTAGAGTCGAAACCGGGACAGGGAACTCACCCCTCCACTTT.

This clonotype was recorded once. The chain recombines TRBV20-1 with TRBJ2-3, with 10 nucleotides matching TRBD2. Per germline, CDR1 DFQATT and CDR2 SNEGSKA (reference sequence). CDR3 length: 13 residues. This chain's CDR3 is CGGWLAGADTQYF. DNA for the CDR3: TGCGGAGGGTGGCTAGCGGGAGCGGATACGCAGTATTTT.

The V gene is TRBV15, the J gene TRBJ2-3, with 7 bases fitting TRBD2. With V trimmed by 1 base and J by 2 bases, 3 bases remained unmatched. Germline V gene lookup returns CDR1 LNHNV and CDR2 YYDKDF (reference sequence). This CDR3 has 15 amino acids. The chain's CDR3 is CATSRVAGPTDTQYF. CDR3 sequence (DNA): TGTGCCACCAGCAGAGTAGCGGGCCCCACAGATACGCAGTATTTT.

CDR3 nucleotides: TGTGCCAGCAGCCAAGACCCGGATTATGGCTACACCTTC. Protein: CASSQDPDYGYTF. This sequence joins TRBV3-1 and TRBJ1-2, with unresolved D. Looked up from germline, CDR1 is LGHDT and CDR2 is YNNKEL (reference sequence). The CDR3 has 13 residues. Trimming pared 0 bases from V and 5 bases from J, leaving 7 bases between.

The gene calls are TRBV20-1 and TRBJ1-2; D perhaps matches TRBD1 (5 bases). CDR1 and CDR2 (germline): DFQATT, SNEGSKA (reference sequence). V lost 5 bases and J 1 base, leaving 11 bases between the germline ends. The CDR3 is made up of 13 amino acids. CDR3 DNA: TGCAGTGCTCCACCAGGGAATAACTATGGCTACACCTTC. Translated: CSAPPGNNYGYTF.

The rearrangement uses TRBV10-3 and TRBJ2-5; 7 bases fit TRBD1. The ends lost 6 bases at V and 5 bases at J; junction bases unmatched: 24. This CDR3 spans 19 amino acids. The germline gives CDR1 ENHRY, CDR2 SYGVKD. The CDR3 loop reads CAISDPEQTGSTRWETQYF. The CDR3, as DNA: TGTGCCATCAGCGACCCCGAGCAGACAGGGTCCACTCGGTGGGAGACCCAGTACTTC.

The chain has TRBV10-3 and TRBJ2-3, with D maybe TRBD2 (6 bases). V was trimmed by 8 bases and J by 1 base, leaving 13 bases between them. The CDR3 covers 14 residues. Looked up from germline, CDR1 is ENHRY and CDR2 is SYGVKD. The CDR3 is CAIALQRGTDTQYF. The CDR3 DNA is TGTGCCATCGCTCTCCAGCGGGGCACAGATACGCAGTATTTT.

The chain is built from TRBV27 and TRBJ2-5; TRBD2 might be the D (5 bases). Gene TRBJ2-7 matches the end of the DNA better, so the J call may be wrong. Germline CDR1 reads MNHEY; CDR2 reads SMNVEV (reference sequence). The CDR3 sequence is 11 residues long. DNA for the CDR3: TGTGCCAGCCAACTCGGGAACGAGCAGTACTTC. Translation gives CASQLGNEQYF.

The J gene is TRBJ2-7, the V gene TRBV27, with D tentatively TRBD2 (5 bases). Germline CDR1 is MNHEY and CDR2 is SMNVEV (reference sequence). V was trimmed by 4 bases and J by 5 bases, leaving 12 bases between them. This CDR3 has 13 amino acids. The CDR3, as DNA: TGTGCCAGCAGTTCCTCTTACGGGAACGAGCAGTACTTC. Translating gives CASSSSYGNEQYF.

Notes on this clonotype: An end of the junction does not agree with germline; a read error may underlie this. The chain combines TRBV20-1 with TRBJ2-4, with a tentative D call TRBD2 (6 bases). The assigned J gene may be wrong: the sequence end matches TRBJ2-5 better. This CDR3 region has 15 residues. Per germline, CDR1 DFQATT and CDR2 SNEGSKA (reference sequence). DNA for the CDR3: TGCAGTACTAGAGATGAGTTGGGACTCTTCGAGACCCAGTACTTC. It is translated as CSTRDELGLFETQYF.

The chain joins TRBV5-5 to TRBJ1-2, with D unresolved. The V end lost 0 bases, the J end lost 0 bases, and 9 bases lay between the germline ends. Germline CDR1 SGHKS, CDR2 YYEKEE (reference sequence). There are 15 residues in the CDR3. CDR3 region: CASSLEPPANYGYTF. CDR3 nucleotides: TGTGCCAGCAGCTTGGAACCTCCGGCTAACTATGGCTACACCTTC.

The CDR3, as DNA: TGTGCCAGCCGCACCCCGGCAGGGCCCGCTCAGGGTGAGCAGTTCTTC. Its protein is CASRTPAGPAQGEQFF. The J gene is TRBJ2-1, the V gene TRBV7-9; maybe TRBD1 (5 bases). V was clipped by 8 bases and J by 9 bases, with 26 bases between them. There are 16 residues in the CDR3. Germline loops: CDR1 SEHNR, CDR2 FQNEAQ (reference sequence).

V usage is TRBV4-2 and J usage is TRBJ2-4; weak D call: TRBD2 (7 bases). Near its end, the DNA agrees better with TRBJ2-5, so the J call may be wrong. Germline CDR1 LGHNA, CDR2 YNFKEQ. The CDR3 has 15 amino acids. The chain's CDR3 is CASSQDAGALETQYF. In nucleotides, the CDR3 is TGTGCCAGCAGCCAAGATGCGGGGGCCTTGGAGACCCAGTACTTC.

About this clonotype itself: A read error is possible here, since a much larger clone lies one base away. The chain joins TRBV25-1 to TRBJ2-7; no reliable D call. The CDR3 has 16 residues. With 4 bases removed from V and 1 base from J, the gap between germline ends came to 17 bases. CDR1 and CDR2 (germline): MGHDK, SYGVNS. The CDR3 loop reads CASSATGEVDSYEQYF. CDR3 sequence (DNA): TGTGCCAGCAGTGCGACTGGCGAGGTCGATTCCTACGAGCAGTACTTC.